This T cell receptor (beta chain) was sequenced for a study of OX40 agonist ivuxolimab in advanced cancers. Germline assignment: CDR1 LNHNV and CDR2 YYDKDF (reference sequence). The CDR3 totals 15 residues. The germline V and J ends were trimmed by 5 bases and 1 base, with 12 bases remaining between them. Here immunoSEQ multiplex PCR was the method, and the copy in TCRdb shows in-frame clones only, minus some. The table includes about 73,000 clones, about 87% detected once. Sequenced material: CD4+ or CD8+ T cells sorted from blood, taken in a trial of the OX40 agonist ivuxolimab. The chain combines TRBV15 with TRBJ2-1; D gene uncertain. This sequence was found in an adult with an advanced solid tumor such as melanoma, head and neck, liver or kidney cancer. CDR3 DNA sequence: TGTGCCACCAGCTTTCAGTTATCTTCCTACAATGAGCAGTTCTTC. This sequence encodes CATSFQLSSYNEQFF. Full variable domain (rest looked up from reference TRBV15 and TRBJ2-1): DAMVIQNPRYQVTQFGKPVTLSCSQTLNHNVMYWYQQKSSQAPKLLFHYYDKDFNNEADTPDNFQSRRPNTSFCFLDIRSPGLGDTAMYLCATSFQLSSYNEQFFGPGTRLTVL.